Listed here are 13 T cell receptor beta chains from one sample, sequenced in a study of cytomegalovirus exposure and HLA in healthy donors. The table came from immunoSEQ multiplex PCR; TCRdb's copy has only in-frame clones and leaves some out. This table holds some 170,000 clones, around four fifths found once. Sequenced input: PBMCs. These receptor sequences come from a man under 40 in good health and CMV-seropositive.

This clone was observed a few times. The chain carries TRBV6-5 and TRBJ2-3; 7 nucleotides line up with TRBD1. The CDR3 length is 15 residues. CDR1 MNHEY and CDR2 SVGAGI come from the germline V gene. Germline trimming cut 2 bases from V and 1 base from J; bases unmatched to any gene: 3. This CDR3 is CASSYGTGGTDTQYF. As DNA, the CDR3 is TGTGCCAGCAGTTACGGAACAGGGGGCACAGATACGCAGTATTTT.

V usage is TRBV13 and J usage is TRBJ2-1; 8 positions match TRBD2. Germline V gives CDR1 PRHDT, CDR2 FYEKMQ (reference sequence). V trimming: 0 bases; J trimming: 7 bases; junction bases outside the gene matches: 5. The CDR3 is 15 residues long. The CDR3 bases are TGTGCCAGCAGCTTAGGTCCGGCTAGCGGGAATGAGCAGTTCTTC. It codes for CASSLGPASGNEQFF.

The chain is built from TRBV10-2 and TRBJ2-7, with 7 bases aligning to TRBD2. This CDR3 has 13 residues. In germline, CDR1 is WSHSY, CDR2 SAAADI. J gave up 2 bases and V 6 bases, and 4 bases lay outside the gene matches. CDR3 region: CASRAGRTYEQYF. The CDR3 bases are TGCGCCAGCAGGGCCGGGAGGACCTACGAGCAGTACTTC.

As DNA, the CDR3 is TGTGCCAGTAGTCATATCAGCGCGGGACCGAGCGATGAGCAGTTCTTC. This codes for CASSHISAGPSDEQFF. V and J are TRBV19 and TRBJ2-1; possible D gene TRBD2, 6 bases. This CDR3 has 16 amino acids. Looked up from germline, CDR1 is LNHDA and CDR2 is SQIVND (reference sequence). Trimming removed 5 bases at V and 8 bases at J, with 22 bases between.

The chain joins TRBV5-4 to TRBJ2-7; 8 bases are a match to TRBD2. The V and J ends lost 5 bases and 3 bases, in that order; junction bases with no gene match: 7. CDR1 is SGHNT, CDR2 YYREEE, per germline (reference sequence). This CDR3 is 14 amino acids long. Here the CDR3 DNA reads TGTGCCAGCAGTTATACGGGGGGGGACTACGAGCAGTACTTC. It specifies CASSYTGGDYEQYF.

V usage is TRBV4-2 and J usage is TRBJ2-1; 13 positions match TRBD2. The trim removed 0 bases at V and 7 bases at J, leaving 6 bases unmatched. The CDR3 runs 17 residues. CDR1 is LGHNA and CDR2 is YNFKEQ in the germline V gene. The CDR3, as DNA: TGTGCCAGCAGCCAAGATCTGCGGACTAGCGGGGGTAATGAGCAGTTCTTC. This encodes CASSQDLRTSGGNEQFF.

The genes are TRBV19 and TRBJ2-7; D possibly corresponds to TRBD2 (6 bases). The V end lost 1 base, the J end lost 0 bases, and 10 bases lay between the germline ends. This CDR3 has 15 amino acids. Germline V gene sequence: CDR1 LNHDA, CDR2 SQIVND (reference sequence). CDR3 sequence: CASSIGGGNSYEQYF. The CDR3 coding sequence is TGTGCCAGTAGTATAGGTGGAGGGAACTCCTACGAGCAGTACTTC.

The chain carries TRBV29-1 and TRBJ2-3; D not resolved. V was shortened by 0 bases and J by 5 bases, with 18 bases between the two germline ends. The CDR3 sequence is 16 residues long. Germline V gene sequence: CDR1 SQVTM, CDR2 ANQGSEA. The CDR3 sequence is CSVEESRPVTVDTQYF. The CDR3 nucleotides read TGCAGCGTTGAAGAGTCCAGGCCCGTTACGGTAGATACGCAGTATTTT.

The chain has TRBV5-1 and TRBJ2-2, with D possibly matching TRBD1 (6 bases). Per germline, CDR1 SGHRS and CDR2 YFSETQ. V lost 2 bases, J lost 1 base, and 6 bases lay in between. CDR3 length: 14 residues. The CDR3 sequence is CASSLQGNTGELFF. CDR3 sequence (DNA): TGCGCCAGCAGCTTACAGGGGAACACCGGGGAGCTGTTTTTT.

The V gene is TRBV7-8, the J gene TRBJ2-5; 11 bases align to TRBD2. Germline loops: CDR1 SGHVS, CDR2 FQNEAQ. The CDR3 spans 16 residues. V shed 5 bases, J shed 5 bases, and the junction held 10 bases outside the gene matches. The CDR3 nucleotides read TGTGCCAGCAGCGGTAGCGGGGGGGCCACTGGGGAGACCCAGTACTTC. Translated, it gives CASSGSGGATGETQYF. The full variable domain, in which reference TRBV7-8 and TRBJ2-5 provide the parts outside the CDR3, is GAGVSQSPRYKVAKRGQDVALRCDPISGHVSLFWYQQALGQGPEFLTYFQNEAQLDKSGLPSDRFFAERPEGSVSTLKIQRTQQEDSAVYLCASSGSGGATGETQYFGPGTRLLVL.

This CDR3 reads CASSLSLAGTYNEQFF. The CDR3 DNA reads as TGTGCCAGCAGCTTATCACTAGCGGGGACCTACAATGAGCAGTTCTTC. V and J are TRBV7-9 and TRBJ2-1; 10 nucleotides agree with TRBD2. Looked up from germline, CDR1 is SEHNR and CDR2 is FQNEAQ (reference sequence). J was trimmed by 2 bases and V by 2 bases; bases with no gene match: 3. This CDR3 is 16 amino acids long.

This clone has at least ten counts. V gene TRBV29-1 combines with J gene TRBJ1-2; D unclear. CDR3 size: 13 residues. The V end lost 2 bases, the J end lost 3 bases, and 10 bases lay between the germline ends. Germline V gene sequence: CDR1 SQVTM, CDR2 ANQGSEA. CDR3 sequence: CSVESGGYYGYTF. As DNA, the CDR3 is TGCAGCGTTGAATCAGGAGGATACTATGGCTACACCTTC.

The V call is TRBV6-1, the J call TRBJ2-7; perhaps TRBD2 as D (7 bases). CDR3 size: 13 residues. In germline, CDR1 is MNHNS, CDR2 SASEGT. Here the CDR3 DNA reads TGTGGTTCGCGGGGGCCGAGCTCCTACGAGCAGTACTTC. Translated: CGSRGPSSYEQYF.